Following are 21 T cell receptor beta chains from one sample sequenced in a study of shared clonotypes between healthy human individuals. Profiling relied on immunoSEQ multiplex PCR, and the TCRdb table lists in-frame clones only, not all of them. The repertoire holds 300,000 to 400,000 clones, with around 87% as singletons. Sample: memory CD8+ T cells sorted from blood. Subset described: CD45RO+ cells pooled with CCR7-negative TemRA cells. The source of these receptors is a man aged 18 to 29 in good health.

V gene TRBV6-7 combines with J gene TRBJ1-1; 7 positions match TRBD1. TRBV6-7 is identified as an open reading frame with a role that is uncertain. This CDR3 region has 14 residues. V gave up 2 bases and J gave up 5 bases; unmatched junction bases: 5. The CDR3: CASSYPGGGTEAFF. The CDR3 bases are TGTGCCAGCAGTTACCCAGGGGGTGGGACTGAAGCTTTCTTT.

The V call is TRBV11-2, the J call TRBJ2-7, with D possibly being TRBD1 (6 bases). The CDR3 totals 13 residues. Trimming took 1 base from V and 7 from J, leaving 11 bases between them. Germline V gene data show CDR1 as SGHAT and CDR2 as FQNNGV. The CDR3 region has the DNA TGTGCCAGCAGCTTAGGGCAGGGGTGGGAGCAGTACTTC. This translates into CASSLGQGWEQYF.

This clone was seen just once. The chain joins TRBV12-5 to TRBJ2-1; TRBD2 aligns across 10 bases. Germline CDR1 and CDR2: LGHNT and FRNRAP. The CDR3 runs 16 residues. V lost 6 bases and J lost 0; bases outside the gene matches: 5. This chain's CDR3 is CASGPASGSSYNEQFF. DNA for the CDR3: TGTGCTAGTGGCCCCGCTAGCGGGAGCTCCTACAATGAGCAGTTCTTC.

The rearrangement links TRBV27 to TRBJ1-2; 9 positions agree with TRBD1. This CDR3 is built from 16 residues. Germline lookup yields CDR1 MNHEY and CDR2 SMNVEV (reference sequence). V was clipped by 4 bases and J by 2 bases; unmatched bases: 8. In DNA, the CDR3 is TGTGCCAGCAGTTCCGCACAGGGGGCTAAAAACTATGGCTACACCTTC. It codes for CASSSAQGAKNYGYTF.

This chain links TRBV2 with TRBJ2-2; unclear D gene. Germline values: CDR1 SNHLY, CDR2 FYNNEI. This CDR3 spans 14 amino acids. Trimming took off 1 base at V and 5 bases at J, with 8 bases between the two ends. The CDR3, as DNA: TGTGCCAGCAGTGAAGTCGCCATTACCGGGGAGCTGTTTTTT. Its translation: CASSEVAITGELFF.

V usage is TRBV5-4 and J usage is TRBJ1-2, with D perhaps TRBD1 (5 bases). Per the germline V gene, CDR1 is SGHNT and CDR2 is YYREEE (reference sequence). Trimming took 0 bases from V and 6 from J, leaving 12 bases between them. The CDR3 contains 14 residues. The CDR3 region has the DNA TGTGCCAGCAGCTTGGCCGTCGGGGCGGATGGCTACACCTTC. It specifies CASSLAVGADGYTF.

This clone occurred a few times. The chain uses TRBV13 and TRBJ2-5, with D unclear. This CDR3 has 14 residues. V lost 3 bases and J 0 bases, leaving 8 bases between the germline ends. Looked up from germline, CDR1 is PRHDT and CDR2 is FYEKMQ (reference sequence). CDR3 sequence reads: CASSFDTNQETQYF. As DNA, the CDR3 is TGTGCCAGCAGCTTCGACACCAACCAAGAGACCCAGTACTTC. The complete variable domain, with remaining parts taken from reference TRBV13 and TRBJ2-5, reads AAGVIQSPRHLIKEKRETATLKCYPIPRHDTVYWYQQGPGQDPQFLISFYEKMQSDKGSIPDRFSAQQFSDYHSELNMSSLELGDSALYFCASSFDTNQETQYFGPGTRLLVL.

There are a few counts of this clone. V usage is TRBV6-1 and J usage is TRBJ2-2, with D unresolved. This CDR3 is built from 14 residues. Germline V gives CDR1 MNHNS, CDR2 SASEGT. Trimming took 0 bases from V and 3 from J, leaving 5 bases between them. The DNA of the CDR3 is TGTGCCAGCAGTGAAGCGCTCGACACCGGGGAGCTGTTTTTT. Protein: CASSEALDTGELFF.

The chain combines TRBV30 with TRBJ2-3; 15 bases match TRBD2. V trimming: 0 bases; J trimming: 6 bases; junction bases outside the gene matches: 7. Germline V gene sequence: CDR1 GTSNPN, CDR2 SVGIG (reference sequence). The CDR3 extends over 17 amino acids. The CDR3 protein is CAWSVMGLAGGRDTQYF. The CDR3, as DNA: TGTGCCTGGAGTGTAATGGGACTAGCGGGGGGCCGGGATACGCAGTATTTT. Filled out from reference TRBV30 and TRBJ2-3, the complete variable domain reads SQTIHQWPATLVQPVGSPLSLECTVEGTSNPNLYWYRQAAGRGLQLLFYSVGIGQISSEVPQNLSASRPQDRQFILSSKKLLLSDSGFYLCAWSVMGLAGGRDTQYFGPGTRLTVL.

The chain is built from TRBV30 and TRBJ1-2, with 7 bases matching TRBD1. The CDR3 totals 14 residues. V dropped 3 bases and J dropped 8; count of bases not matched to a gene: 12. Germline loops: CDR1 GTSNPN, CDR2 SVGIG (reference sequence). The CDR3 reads CAWSRRDRGSGYTF. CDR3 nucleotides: TGTGCCTGGAGCAGAAGGGACAGAGGGAGCGGCTACACCTTC. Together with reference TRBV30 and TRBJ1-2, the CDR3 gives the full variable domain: SQTIHQWPATLVQPVGSPLSLECTVEGTSNPNLYWYRQAAGRGLQLLFYSVGIGQISSEVPQNLSASRPQDRQFILSSKKLLLSDSGFYLCAWSRRDRGSGYTFGSGTRLTVV.

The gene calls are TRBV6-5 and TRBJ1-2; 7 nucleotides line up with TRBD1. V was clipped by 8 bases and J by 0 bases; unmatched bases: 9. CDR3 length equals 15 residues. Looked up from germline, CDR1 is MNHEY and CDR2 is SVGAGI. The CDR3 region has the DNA TGTGCCAGCGGCACCCAGGGGGGATCTAACTATGGCTACACCTTC. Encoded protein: CASGTQGGSNYGYTF.

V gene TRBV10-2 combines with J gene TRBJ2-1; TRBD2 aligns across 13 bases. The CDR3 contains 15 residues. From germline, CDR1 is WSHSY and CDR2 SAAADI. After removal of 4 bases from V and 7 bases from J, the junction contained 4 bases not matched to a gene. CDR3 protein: CASSGGLAGTNEQFF. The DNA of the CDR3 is TGCGCCAGCAGTGGGGGACTAGCGGGAACGAATGAGCAGTTCTTC.

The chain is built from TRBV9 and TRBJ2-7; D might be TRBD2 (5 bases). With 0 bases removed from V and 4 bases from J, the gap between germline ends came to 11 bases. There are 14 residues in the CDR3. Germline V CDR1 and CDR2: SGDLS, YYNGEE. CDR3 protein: CASSVGGFGYEQYF. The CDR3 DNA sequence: TGTGCCAGCAGCGTAGGAGGGTTTGGTTACGAGCAGTACTTC.

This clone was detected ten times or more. The CDR3 DNA is TGTGCCTGGAGGGACGTGGGGGGTCGAGAGACCCAGTACTTC. Translated: CAWRDVGGRETQYF. This sequence joins TRBV30 and TRBJ2-5; TRBD2 is a possible D gene (6 bases). CDR3 length: 14 amino acids. The germline CDR1 and CDR2 sequences are GTSNPN and SVGIG (reference sequence). Trimming left V 3 bases short and J 4 bases short, with 15 bases between.

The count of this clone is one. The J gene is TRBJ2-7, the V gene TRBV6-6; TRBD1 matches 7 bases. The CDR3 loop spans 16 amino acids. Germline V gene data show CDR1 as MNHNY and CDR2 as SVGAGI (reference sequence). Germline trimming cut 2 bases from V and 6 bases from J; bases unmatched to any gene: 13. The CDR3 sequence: CASSYRTGPFSGEQYF. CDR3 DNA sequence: TGTGCCAGCAGTTACCGGACAGGCCCCTTCTCGGGCGAGCAGTACTTC.

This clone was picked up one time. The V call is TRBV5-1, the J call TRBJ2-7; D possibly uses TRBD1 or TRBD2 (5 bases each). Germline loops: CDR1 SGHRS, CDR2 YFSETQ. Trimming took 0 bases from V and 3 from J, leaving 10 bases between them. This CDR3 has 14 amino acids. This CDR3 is CASSLVGPSYEQYF. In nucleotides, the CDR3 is TGCGCCAGCAGCTTGGTGGGACCCAGCTACGAGCAGTACTTC. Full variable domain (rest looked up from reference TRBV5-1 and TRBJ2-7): KAGVTQTPRYLIKTRGQQVTLSCSPISGHRSVSWYQQTPGQGLQFLFEYFSETQRNKGNFPGRFSGRQFSNSRSEMNVSTLELGDSALYLCASSLVGPSYEQYFGPGTRLTVT.

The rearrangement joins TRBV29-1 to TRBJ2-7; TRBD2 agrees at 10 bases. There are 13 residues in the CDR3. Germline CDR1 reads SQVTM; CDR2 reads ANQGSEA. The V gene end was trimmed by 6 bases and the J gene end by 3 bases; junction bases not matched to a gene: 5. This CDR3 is CSVLLAGHYEQYF. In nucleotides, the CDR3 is TGCAGCGTATTACTAGCGGGACACTACGAGCAGTACTTC.

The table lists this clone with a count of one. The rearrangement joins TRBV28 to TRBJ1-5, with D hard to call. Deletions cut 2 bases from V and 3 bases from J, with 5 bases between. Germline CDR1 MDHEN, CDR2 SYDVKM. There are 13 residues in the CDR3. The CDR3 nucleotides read TGTGCCAGCAGTTTAAGCCACAATCAGCCCCAGCATTTT. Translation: CASSLSHNQPQHF.

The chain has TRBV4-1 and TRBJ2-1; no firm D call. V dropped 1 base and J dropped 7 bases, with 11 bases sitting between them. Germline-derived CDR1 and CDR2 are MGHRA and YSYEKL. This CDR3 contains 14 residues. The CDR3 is CASSQAKGWNEQFF. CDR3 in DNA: TGCGCCAGCAGCCAAGCTAAGGGTTGGAATGAGCAGTTCTTC.

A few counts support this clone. The CDR3 region is CAWKTLGPDTQYF. CDR3 coding DNA: TGTGCCTGGAAGACCCTAGGCCCAGATACGCAGTATTTT. The chain links TRBV30 to TRBJ2-3; D is unclear. The CDR3 covers 13 residues. Germline V gene data show CDR1 as GTSNPN and CDR2 as SVGIG (reference sequence). Between the trimmed V and J ends, which lost 4 bases and 4 bases, there was a span of 12 bases.

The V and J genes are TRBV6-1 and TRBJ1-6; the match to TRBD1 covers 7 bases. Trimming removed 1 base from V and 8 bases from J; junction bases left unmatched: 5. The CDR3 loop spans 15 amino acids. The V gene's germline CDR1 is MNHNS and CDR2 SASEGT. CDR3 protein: CASSEGPGQDSPLHF. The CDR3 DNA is TGTGCCAGCAGTGAAGGCCCCGGACAGGATTCACCCCTCCACTTT.